This is a list of T cell receptor beta chains from one sample in a study of T cell responses to AZD1222 COVID-19 vaccine. Measured with immunoSEQ multiplex PCR; TCRdb has only the in-frame clones, and not every one. The data hold about 200,000 clones, with approximately 90% observed a single time. Sequenced here: peripheral blood, sampled 28 days after the second AZD1222 dose. These receptors were obtained from an adult who received the AZD1222 COVID-19 vaccine. CDR3s include the opening cysteine and the closing phenylalanine or tryptophan. D genes are given only for firm matches. Some rows have no size entry. The others give once, few or many, or a class for an expanded clone.

cdr3_length: 13
v_call: TRBV28
clone_size: few
d_call: -
j_call: TRBJ2-7
cdr3_nt: TGTGCCAGCTTAGCGGTAAGCTCCTACGAGCAGTACTTC
cdr3_aa: CASLAVSSYEQYF

cdr3_length: 14
v_call: TRBV19
clone_size: -
d_call: -
j_call: TRBJ2-7
cdr3_nt: TGTGCCAGTAGTATTGGCCGGGACTCCTACGAGCAGTACTTC
cdr3_aa: CASSIGRDSYEQYF

cdr3_length: 17
v_call: TRBV19
clone_size: -
d_call: -
j_call: TRBJ1-5
cdr3_nt: TGTGCCAGTAGTATCCCGCTCGGGGGCGGGGACAATCAGCCCCAGCATTTT
cdr3_aa: CASSIPLGGGDNQPQHF

cdr3_length: 15
v_call: TRBV5-1
clone_size: -
d_call: -
j_call: TRBJ2-4
cdr3_nt: TGCGCCAGCAGCTTAACCCCGGGAGCAGGAAACATTCAGTACTTC
cdr3_aa: CASSLTPGAGNIQYF

cdr3_length: 15
v_call: TRBV19
clone_size: -
d_call: -
j_call: TRBJ1-3
cdr3_nt: TGTGCCAGTAGTATAGTCGGAGGGTCTGGAAACACCATATATTTT
cdr3_aa: CASSIVGGSGNTIYF

cdr3_length: 20
v_call: TRBV3-1/TRBV3-2
clone_size: -
d_call: TRBD2
j_call: TRBJ2-7
cdr3_nt: TGTGCCAGCAGCCAAGATAAACTAGCGGGAGGGCCCACCACCCGCTACGAGCAGTACTTC
cdr3_aa: CASSQDKLAGGPTTRYEQYF

cdr3_length: 14
v_call: TRBV7-7
clone_size: -
d_call: -
j_call: TRBJ1-2
cdr3_nt: TGTGCTAGCAGCTTTAAACAGGGAAACTATGGCTACACCTTC
cdr3_aa: CASSFKQGNYGYTF

cdr3_length: 16
v_call: TRBV27
clone_size: -
d_call: TRBD2
j_call: TRBJ2-5
cdr3_nt: TGTGCCAGCCAGGGGACTAGCGGGAGATTAGGCGGGACCCAGTACTTC
cdr3_aa: CASQGTSGRLGGTQYF

cdr3_length: 13
v_call: TRBV10-3
clone_size: -
d_call: -
j_call: TRBJ1-3
cdr3_nt: TGTGCCATCAGTCTGTCCTCTGGAAACACCATATATTTT
cdr3_aa: CAISLSSGNTIYF

cdr3_length: 14
v_call: TRBV5-1
clone_size: once
d_call: -
j_call: TRBJ2-3
cdr3_nt: TGCGCCAGCAGCGGGCCCCTAAGCACAGATACGCAGTATTTT
cdr3_aa: CASSGPLSTDTQYF

cdr3_length: 12
v_call: TRBV29-1
clone_size: -
d_call: -
j_call: TRBJ1-5
cdr3_nt: TGCAGCGTCGGAGGGGGGAATCAGCCCCAGCATTTT
cdr3_aa: CSVGGGNQPQHF

cdr3_length: 17
v_call: TRBV5-1
clone_size: -
d_call: TRBD1
j_call: TRBJ1-4
cdr3_nt: TGCGCCAGCAGCCTGGGACAGGGGAGGTTGGGAAGTGAAAAACTGTTTTTT
cdr3_aa: CASSLGQGRLGSEKLFF

cdr3_length: 13
v_call: TRBV9
clone_size: -
d_call: TRBD2
j_call: TRBJ2-1
cdr3_nt: TGTGCCAGCAGCGGGGGACTAGTAAATGAGCAGTTCTTC
cdr3_aa: CASSGGLVNEQFF

cdr3_length: 13
v_call: TRBV30
clone_size: -
d_call: -
j_call: TRBJ1-2
cdr3_nt: TGTGCCTGGACCAGGGCCGCTAACTATGGCTACACCTTC
cdr3_aa: CAWTRAANYGYTF

cdr3_length: 16
v_call: TRBV7-9
clone_size: -
d_call: -
j_call: TRBJ2-2
cdr3_nt: TGTGCCAGCAGCTGGAAGGAGGGAGCCCGTTTCGGGGAGCTGTTTTTT
cdr3_aa: CASSWKEGARFGELFF

cdr3_length: 17
v_call: TRBV10-3
clone_size: -
d_call: TRBD1
j_call: TRBJ2-7
cdr3_nt: TGTGCCATCAGGGTATTTGAGACAGGGGTCAGCTCCTACGAGCAGTACTTC
cdr3_aa: CAIRVFETGVSSYEQYF

cdr3_length: 13
v_call: TRBV19
clone_size: -
d_call: -
j_call: TRBJ1-1
cdr3_nt: TGTGCCAGTAGGTCTCACAGGAACACTGAAGCTTTCTTT
cdr3_aa: CASRSHRNTEAFF

cdr3_length: 15
v_call: TRBV6-1
clone_size: -
d_call: -
j_call: TRBJ2-7
cdr3_nt: TGTGCCAGCAGTGAAGCTTTAGACAGCTCCTACGAGCAGTACTTC
cdr3_aa: CASSEALDSSYEQYF

cdr3_length: 13
v_call: TRBV6-2/TRBV6-3
clone_size: -
d_call: -
j_call: TRBJ1-2
cdr3_nt: TGTGCCAGCAGTTCGGAGGGCCGGTATGGCTACACCTTC
cdr3_aa: CASSSEGRYGYTF

cdr3_length: 18
v_call: TRBV7-9
clone_size: -
d_call: -
j_call: TRBJ2-1
cdr3_nt: TGTGCCAGCAGCTCACTTTCGGGGGCGGGTTCTACCTACAATGAGCAGTTCTTC
cdr3_aa: CASSSLSGAGSTYNEQFF

cdr3_length: 14
v_call: TRBV7-2
clone_size: -
d_call: TRBD1
j_call: TRBJ1-5
cdr3_nt: TGTGCCAGCAGCTCCGTCCAGGGGGCCCAGCCCCAGCATTTT
cdr3_aa: CASSSVQGAQPQHF

cdr3_length: 14
v_call: TRBV9
clone_size: -
d_call: -
j_call: TRBJ2-3
cdr3_nt: TGTGCCAGCACCAGCGGCCCCAGCACAGATACGCAGTATTTT
cdr3_aa: CASTSGPSTDTQYF

cdr3_length: 14
v_call: TRBV10-1
clone_size: -
d_call: TRBD2
j_call: TRBJ2-1
cdr3_nt: TGCGCCAGCAGTGTGGCTAGCGGCTACAATGAGCAGTTCTTC
cdr3_aa: CASSVASGYNEQFF

cdr3_length: 14
v_call: TRBV6-5
clone_size: -
d_call: -
j_call: TRBJ1-1
cdr3_nt: TGTGCCAGCAGTTACTCGGTGACAGCAACTGAAGCTTTCTTT
cdr3_aa: CASSYSVTATEAFF

cdr3_length: 15
v_call: TRBV27
clone_size: -
d_call: -
j_call: TRBJ2-1
cdr3_nt: TGTGCCAGCAGTTTTACCGGGACGTTTTACAATGAGCAGTTCTTC
cdr3_aa: CASSFTGTFYNEQFF

cdr3_length: 13
v_call: TRBV7-8
clone_size: -
d_call: -
j_call: TRBJ1-2
cdr3_nt: TGTGCCAGCAGCTTAGGTGGGGGCTATGGCTACACCTTC
cdr3_aa: CASSLGGGYGYTF

cdr3_length: 14
v_call: TRBV6-6
clone_size: once
d_call: -
j_call: TRBJ1-1
cdr3_nt: TGTGCCAGCAGAAAGGGGCAGGGACGCACTGAAGCTTTCTTT
cdr3_aa: CASRKGQGRTEAFF

cdr3_length: 13
v_call: TRBV30
clone_size: -
d_call: -
j_call: TRBJ2-7
cdr3_nt: TGTGCCTGGAGTCCGGGACTGAGCTACGAGCAGTACTTC
cdr3_aa: CAWSPGLSYEQYF

cdr3_length: 15
v_call: TRBV30
clone_size: -
d_call: -
j_call: TRBJ1-5
cdr3_nt: TGTGCCTGGAGTGTTAGAACCCGGGGACAACAGCCCCAGCATTTT
cdr3_aa: CAWSVRTRGQQPQHF

cdr3_length: 14
v_call: TRBV9
clone_size: -
d_call: -
j_call: TRBJ1-2
cdr3_nt: TGTGCCAGCAGCCCACACACAGGGAACTATGGCTACACCTTC
cdr3_aa: CASSPHTGNYGYTF

cdr3_length: 16
v_call: TRBV3-1/TRBV3-2
clone_size: once
d_call: -
j_call: TRBJ2-2
cdr3_nt: TGTGCCAGCAGCCAAAGGAGACAGCTTAACACCGGGGAGCTGTTTTTT
cdr3_aa: CASSQRRQLNTGELFF

cdr3_length: 15
v_call: TRBV6-2/TRBV6-3
clone_size: -
d_call: TRBD2
j_call: TRBJ2-7
cdr3_nt: TGTGCCAGCAGTTGGACTAGCGGGGCGAACTACGAGCAGTACTTC
cdr3_aa: CASSWTSGANYEQYF

cdr3_length: 15
v_call: TRBV5-8
clone_size: -
d_call: -
j_call: TRBJ1-3
cdr3_nt: TGTGCCAGCAGCTTGCACACGGAAGGGGGAAACACCATATATTTT
cdr3_aa: CASSLHTEGGNTIYF

cdr3_length: 16
v_call: TRBV10-3
clone_size: -
d_call: TRBD1
j_call: TRBJ2-3
cdr3_nt: TGTGCCATCAGTGACGGCTGGACAGGGGTAACAGATACGCAGTATTTT
cdr3_aa: CAISDGWTGVTDTQYF

cdr3_length: 14
v_call: TRBV28
clone_size: -
d_call: TRBD1
j_call: TRBJ2-7
cdr3_nt: TGTGCCAGCAGGGTACAGGGGAGCTCCTACGAGCAGTACTTC
cdr3_aa: CASRVQGSSYEQYF

cdr3_length: 13
v_call: TRBV7-2
clone_size: -
d_call: -
j_call: TRBJ2-3
cdr3_nt: TGTGCCAGCTACAGGAGGAACACAGATACGCAGTATTTT
cdr3_aa: CASYRRNTDTQYF

cdr3_length: 17
v_call: TRBV18
clone_size: -
d_call: -
j_call: TRBJ1-5
cdr3_nt: TGTGCCAGCTCACCCCAAGAGGGGTCCTATAGCAATCAGCCCCAGCATTTT
cdr3_aa: CASSPQEGSYSNQPQHF

cdr3_length: 12
v_call: TRBV14
clone_size: -
d_call: -
j_call: TRBJ1-2
cdr3_nt: TGTGCCAGCAGCCAGGGTTGGTATGGCTACACCTTC
cdr3_aa: CASSQGWYGYTF

cdr3_length: 14
v_call: TRBV29-1
clone_size: once
d_call: TRBD1
j_call: TRBJ1-2
cdr3_nt: TGCAGCGCATCGGACAGGGGAGCTAACTATGGCTACACCTTC
cdr3_aa: CSASDRGANYGYTF

cdr3_length: 13
v_call: TRBV12-3/TRBV12-4
clone_size: -
d_call: -
j_call: TRBJ1-5
cdr3_nt: TGTGCCAGCTGCCGCGCGCGCAATCAGCCCCAGCATTTT
cdr3_aa: CASCRARNQPQHF

cdr3_length: 13
v_call: TRBV7-8
clone_size: -
d_call: -
j_call: TRBJ2-5
cdr3_nt: TGTGCCAGCAGTCCCGGGTTTCGAGAGACCCAGTACTTC
cdr3_aa: CASSPGFRETQYF

cdr3_length: 14
v_call: TRBV5-4
clone_size: -
d_call: -
j_call: TRBJ1-1
cdr3_nt: TGTGCCAGCAGCTATGAAGGAGGCGGGCGCCGGGCTTTCTTT
cdr3_aa: CASSYEGGGRRAFF

cdr3_length: 21
v_call: TRBV9
clone_size: once
d_call: -
j_call: TRBJ2-1
cdr3_nt: TGTGCCAGCAGCGTAAGATCCTTTCAAAGGGCGCTTGGAGATTGGAGCAATGAGCAGTTCTTC
cdr3_aa: CASSVRSFQRALGDWSNEQFF

cdr3_length: 14
v_call: TRBV6-2/TRBV6-3
clone_size: few
d_call: TRBD1
j_call: TRBJ2-7
cdr3_nt: TGTGCCAGCAGTCGGACAGGGGGCTCCTACGAGCAGTACTTC
cdr3_aa: CASSRTGGSYEQYF

cdr3_length: 13
v_call: TRBV4-1
clone_size: -
d_call: -
j_call: TRBJ1-1
cdr3_nt: TGCGCCAGCAGCCAATCCGGGACCCCCCATGCTTTCTTT
cdr3_aa: CASSQSGTPHAFF

cdr3_length: 14
v_call: TRBV10-3
clone_size: -
d_call: TRBD1
j_call: TRBJ1-3
cdr3_nt: TGTGCCATCAGCGGACAGGGGTTCGGAAACACCATATATTTT
cdr3_aa: CAISGQGFGNTIYF

cdr3_length: 14
v_call: TRBV11-1
clone_size: once
d_call: TRBD2
j_call: TRBJ2-7
cdr3_nt: TGTGCCAGCCAGCGGCGGGAGGGCTCCTACGAGCAGTACTTC
cdr3_aa: CASQRREGSYEQYF

cdr3_length: 16
v_call: TRBV5-1
clone_size: -
d_call: TRBD2
j_call: TRBJ2-7
cdr3_nt: TGCGCCAGCAGCCTTCTAGCGGGAGGCTTTTCCTACGAGCAGTACTTC
cdr3_aa: CASSLLAGGFSYEQYF

cdr3_length: 12
v_call: TRBV2
clone_size: few
d_call: -
j_call: TRBJ1-6
cdr3_nt: TGTGCCAGCTTAGGGCTCGAACGGTCCCTCCACTTT
cdr3_aa: CASLGLERSLHF

cdr3_length: 14
v_call: TRBV25-1
clone_size: once
d_call: -
j_call: TRBJ1-1
cdr3_nt: TGTGCCAGCAGTGTAGGGGGGCCCCACACTGAAGCTTTCTTT
cdr3_aa: CASSVGGPHTEAFF

cdr3_length: 14
v_call: TRBV18
clone_size: few
d_call: -
j_call: TRBJ2-7
cdr3_nt: TGTGCCAGCTCACGCCCGAAAGATGGGTACGAGCAGTACTTC
cdr3_aa: CASSRPKDGYEQYF

cdr3_length: 14
v_call: TRBV28
clone_size: once
d_call: -
j_call: TRBJ2-7
cdr3_nt: TGTGCCAGCACCCTTGGGAGCTACTCCTACGAGCAGTACTTC
cdr3_aa: CASTLGSYSYEQYF

cdr3_length: 15
v_call: TRBV3-1/TRBV3-2
clone_size: few
d_call: TRBD1
j_call: TRBJ2-2
cdr3_nt: TGTGCCAGCAGCCCTCCGACAGGGGCGACCGGGGAGCTGTTTTTT
cdr3_aa: CASSPPTGATGELFF

cdr3_length: 13
v_call: TRBV5-1
clone_size: -
d_call: -
j_call: TRBJ2-5
cdr3_nt: TGCGCCAGCAGCTTGAGTGGGTCGGAGACCCAGTACTTC
cdr3_aa: CASSLSGSETQYF

cdr3_length: 15
v_call: TRBV6-5
clone_size: -
d_call: -
j_call: TRBJ2-3
cdr3_nt: TGTGCCAGCAGCGCCTCAGGAAGGGGAGGAGATACGCAGTATTTT
cdr3_aa: CASSASGRGGDTQYF